These 2 T cell receptor beta chains came from one sample sequenced in a study of T cell responses to AZD1222 COVID-19 vaccine. Sequencing was performed with immunoSEQ multiplex PCR; in TCRdb, only in-frame clones are kept and a portion is missing. The repertoire consists of 160,000 or so clones, with under 95% occurring once and the leading ten covering 4% to 5.5%. The material sequenced was peripheral blood, taken 28 days after the second AZD1222 dose. Source of these receptors: an adult who received the AZD1222 COVID-19 vaccine.

The CDR3 sequence is CASSELGQSSYEQYF. DNA for the CDR3: TGTGCCAGCAGTGAGCTGGGACAGAGCTCCTACGAGCAGTACTTC. The chain combines TRBV2 with TRBJ2-7; 7 nucleotides align to TRBD1. The CDR3 is 15 residues long. V was clipped by 3 bases and J by 0 bases; unmatched bases: 5. Germline CDR1 SNHLY, CDR2 FYNNEI.

This chain connects TRBV7-2 to TRBJ2-1, with D perhaps given as TRBD1 or TRBD2 (6 bases each). The germline V gene encodes CDR1 SGHTA and CDR2 FQGNSA. V was pared by 1 base and J by 8 bases, with 18 bases between. CDR3 size: 16 residues. The CDR3 loop reads CASSLGRSGEGDEQFF. The CDR3 DNA reads TGTGCCAGCAGCTTAGGTCGATCGGGAGAGGGGGATGAGCAGTTCTTC.